One sample yielded the 16 T cell receptor beta chains listed below, sequenced in a study of blood T cell repertoires in COVID-19. The assay was immunoSEQ multiplex PCR, and TCRdb's table has in-frame clones only and misses some. Of roughly 150,000 clones listed, about 72% are singletons. Specimen: peripheral blood. The receptor set was obtained from a man between 60 and 75 years old who had recovered from COVID-19.

The table lists this clone with a few counts. The chain carries TRBV25-1 and TRBJ2-1, with 8 positions matching TRBD2. The CDR3 covers 15 residues. V shed 4 bases and J 6 bases; nucleotides not matched to a gene: 8. Germline V gene sequence: CDR1 MGHDK, CDR2 SYGVNS. CDR3: CASSGGSGAINEQFF. Written as DNA, the CDR3 is TGTGCCAGCAGTGGGGGTAGCGGGGCAATCAATGAGCAGTTCTTC. The whole variable domain, filled in from reference TRBV25-1 and TRBJ2-1, reads EADIYQTPRYLVIGTGKKITLECSQTMGHDKMYWYQQDPGMELHLIHYSYGVNSTEKGDLSSESTVSRIRTEHFPLTLESARPSHTSQYLCASSGGSGAINEQFFGPGTRLTVL.

The V and J genes are TRBV29-1 and TRBJ2-5; TRBD2 matches 10 bases. CDR1 and CDR2 from the germline V gene are SQVTM and ANQGSEA. V dropped 4 bases and J dropped 4; count of bases not matched to a gene: 6. There are 14 residues in the CDR3. CDR3 nucleotides: TGCAGCGTTGCACTAGCGGGGAATCGAGAGACCCAGTACTTC. Translation gives CSVALAGNRETQYF.

The CDR3 bases are TGTGCCAGCACCAAACCCGGAGATCAGCCCCAGCATTTT. Its protein is CASTKPGDQPQHF. The chain uses TRBV28 and TRBJ1-5; D remains unclear. V dropped 7 bases and J dropped 5 bases, with 12 bases sitting between them. The germline V gene has CDR1 MDHEN and CDR2 SYDVKM. The length of the CDR3 is 13 residues.

The J gene is TRBJ2-2, the V gene TRBV9; 10 nucleotides agree with TRBD2. This CDR3 contains 15 residues. Germline V lookup: CDR1 SGDLS, CDR2 YYNGEE. The trim removed 2 bases at V and 4 bases at J, leaving 2 bases unmatched. The CDR3 region is CASSVSGRGTGELFF. CDR3 sequence (DNA): TGTGCCAGCAGCGTGAGCGGGAGGGGCACCGGGGAGCTGTTTTTT.

The chain employs TRBV19 and TRBJ1-5, with a tentative D call TRBD1 (6 bases). CDR1 and CDR2 from the germline V gene are LNHDA and SQIVND (reference sequence). Trimming took 7 bases from V and 1 from J, leaving 14 bases between them. The CDR3 contains 15 residues. The CDR3 is CASTPGQQSNQPQHF. The CDR3, as DNA: TGTGCCAGTACCCCGGGACAACAAAGCAATCAGCCCCAGCATTTT.

This chain connects TRBV5-6 to TRBJ2-7; D perhaps matches TRBD1 (6 bases). Per the germline V gene, CDR1 is SGHDT and CDR2 is YYEEEE. The CDR3 loop spans 14 amino acids. Deletions cut 2 bases from V and 9 bases from J, with 18 bases between. CDR3 nucleotides: TGTGCCAGCAGCTTAAGCGGACAGTTACGAGGGCAGTACTTC. This sequence encodes CASSLSGQLRGQYF.

The chain is built from TRBV6-6 and TRBJ2-3, with TRBD1 matching over 12 bases. CDR3 length: 15 amino acids. J was trimmed by 7 bases and V by 2 bases; bases with no gene match: 4. CDR1 is MNHNY and CDR2 is SVGAGI in the germline V gene (reference sequence). Here the CDR3 DNA reads TGTGCCAGCAGTTACCCGGGACAGGGGGCTCATACGCAGTATTTT. Translation gives CASSYPGQGAHTQYF.

This rearrangement joins TRBV7-3 to TRBJ2-6, with D unclear. Germline V gene lookup returns CDR1 SGHTA and CDR2 FQGTGA. This CDR3 comprises 14 residues. Deletions cut 5 bases from V and 2 bases from J, with 7 bases between. The CDR3 here is CASSPEPGANVLTF. Here the CDR3 DNA reads TGTGCCAGCAGCCCGGAGCCTGGGGCCAACGTCCTGACTTTC.

This clone was recorded only once. The V and J genes are TRBV27 and TRBJ1-5; D may be TRBD1 (6 bases). CDR3 length: 15 amino acids. V shed 3 bases and J shed 6 bases, with 15 bases lying between them. Per the germline V gene, CDR1 is MNHEY and CDR2 is SMNVEV (reference sequence). CDR3 region: CASSLARGDIQPQHF. CDR3 in DNA: TGTGCCAGCAGTTTGGCCAGGGGCGACATTCAGCCCCAGCATTTT.

V is TRBV6-6 and J is TRBJ2-5, with a tentative D call TRBD1 (5 bases). The CDR3 is made up of 15 amino acids. Deletions cut 8 bases from V and 4 bases from J, with 20 bases between. CDR1 MNHNY and CDR2 SVGAGI come from the germline V gene (reference sequence). The CDR3 DNA reads TGTGCCAGCCAAAACGTGGGCAGGGAAAGAGAGACCCAGTACTTC. Amino acid sequence: CASQNVGRERETQYF.

V gene TRBV6-5 combines with J gene TRBJ2-7, with 13 bases aligning to TRBD2. The germline V gene has CDR1 MNHEY and CDR2 SVGAGI. The V and J ends lost 5 bases and 12 bases, in that order; junction bases with no gene match: 10. The CDR3 extends over 14 amino acids. The CDR3 here is CASSLGTSGVPLYF. The CDR3, as DNA: TGTGCCAGCAGTCTCGGGACTAGCGGGGTTCCTTTGTACTTC.

The rearrangement joins TRBV5-5 to TRBJ2-3; TRBD2 matches at 12 bases. The CDR3 has 15 amino acids. Per germline, CDR1 SGHKS and CDR2 YYEKEE (reference sequence). V lost 3 bases and J lost 4; bases outside the gene matches: 3. CDR3 DNA sequence: TGTGCCAGCAGCTCGACTAGCGGGAGCCCAGATACGCAGTATTTT. Translation gives CASSSTSGSPDTQYF.

The genes are TRBV7-3 and TRBJ1-1; perhaps TRBD1 as D (6 bases). Germline V CDR1 and CDR2: SGHTA, FQGTGA. The CDR3 totals 15 residues. Trimming cost V 5 bases and J 4 bases, with 17 bases left between them. The CDR3 loop is CASSPSVGAGTEAFF. CDR3 coding DNA: TGTGCCAGCAGCCCATCGGTGGGGGCCGGCACTGAAGCTTTCTTT.

This clone has a single count. The chain is built from TRBV3-1 (or the pseudogene TRBV3-2) and TRBJ1-1, with unresolved D. The CDR3 contains 14 residues. Germline CDR1 reads LGHDT; CDR2 reads YNNKEL (reference sequence). V lost 5 bases and J 2 bases, leaving 12 bases between the germline ends. CDR3 nucleotides: TGTGCCAGCAGCTCGTATGGTAGTAACACTGAAGCTTTCTTT. Its protein is CASSSYGSNTEAFF.

This chain joins TRBV19 and TRBJ1-1; no clear D. Germline V lookup: CDR1 LNHDA, CDR2 SQIVND (reference sequence). Trimming cost V 4 bases and J 0 bases, with 15 bases left between them. The CDR3 runs to 16 residues. The chain's CDR3 is CASSSPRGGLNTEAFF. The CDR3 nucleotides are TGTGCCAGTAGTAGCCCCCGGGGTGGCTTGAACACTGAAGCTTTCTTT. Full variable domain (remainder filled in from reference TRBV19 and TRBJ1-1): DGGITQSPKYLFRKEGQNVTLSCEQNLNHDAMYWYRQDPGQGLRLIYYSQIVNDFQKGDIAEGYSVSREKKESFPLTVTSAQKNPTAFYLCASSSPRGGLNTEAFFGQGTRLTVV.

This clone was seen a handful of times. The J gene is TRBJ2-1, the V gene TRBV10-1, with 8 bases that match TRBD2. Trimming cost V 0 bases and J 3 bases; bases outside gene matches: 10. The germline CDR1 and CDR2 sequences are WNHNN and SYGVQD (reference sequence). This CDR3 spans 18 amino acids. As DNA, the CDR3 is TGCGCCAGCAGTGAGTCGTTCCGGGGGGGTAAATTCTACAATGAGCAGTTCTTC. Protein: CASSESFRGGKFYNEQFF.